What follows is one T cell receptor beta chain and its context. Its antigen is unknown. This may stem from a read error, because a much larger clone lies one nucleotide away. Genomic DNA was employed as the template in profiling TCR beta VDJ and CDR3. MiXCR, applied by TCRdb to the reads, yields one record per CDR3 protein. This table holds tens of thousands of distinct CDR3 sequences, approximately 72% found once. The sample originates from a study of CD8+CD57+ T cells in acquired aplastic anemia. Study in general: An average of roughly 3 ug of DNA was obtained from sorted CD4+ and CD8+ cells.

Findings and caveats of the study: A set of twenty-nine CD8+ CDR3 sequences was shared between patients and controls, and these sequences appeared highly expressed in patients. Patients were compared with controls for CD8+ Simpson's diversity, and no significant difference emerged.

CDR1 and CDR2 (germline): LNHDA, SQIVND (reference sequence). The CDR3 contains 13 residues. V dropped 5 bases and J dropped 2 bases, with 8 bases sitting between them. Sequenced: sorted CD4+, CD8+, or CD8+CD57+ T cells (not recorded which) from PBMCs. The rearrangement uses TRBV19 and TRBJ2-3; D is ambiguous. The TCR was taken from a human donor in good health, serving as a control. CDR3 sequence: CASSYTLTDTQYF. DNA for the CDR3: TGTGCCAGTAGTTACACCCTCACAGATACGCAGTATTTT.